The 32 T cell receptor beta chains in this list originate from one sample, sequenced in a study of beta chain features in type 1 diabetes. Study-wide findings and caveats: All four CD4+ subsets from Type 1 diabetes patients carried moderately but significantly shorter TCRB CDR3s.

Antigen specificity for these receptors is unknown. Expressed TCRB transcripts were sequenced because the entire RNA isolate underwent reverse transcription. The protocol was immunoSEQ multiplex PCR, while the TCRdb copy is restricted to in-frame clones and leaves out a portion. The sample shows about 170,000 clones, 7.8% of them seen only once. Input material: central memory CD4+ T cells from blood. These receptors originate from a woman aged 40 to 55 with type 1 diabetes.

This clone was seen ten or more times. This chain joins TRBV7-2 and TRBJ1-1, with 10 bases matching TRBD1. CDR1 is SGHTA and CDR2 is FQGNSA in the germline V gene. The CDR3 covers 14 residues. V was clipped by 5 bases and J by 4 bases; unmatched bases: 4. The CDR3 reads CASSPRTGGTEAFF. Written as DNA, the CDR3 is TGTGCCAGCAGCCCAAGGACAGGGGGCACTGAAGCTTTCTTT.

This clone has more than one count but fewer than ten. V is TRBV11-2 and J is TRBJ2-3; the D gene is possibly TRBD1 (6 bases). Germline CDR1 is SGHAT and CDR2 is FQNNGV. Trimming shortened V by 5 bases and J by 1 base, and 13 bases separated the two germline ends. The CDR3 spans 15 residues. The CDR3 DNA sequence: TGTGCCAGCAGCATGCTATGGACAGGCACAGATACGCAGTATTTT. Translation: CASSMLWTGTDTQYF.

This clone was observed at least ten times. J is TRBJ2-1 and V is TRBV7-2, with 11 bases identical to TRBD2. Trimming removed 1 base from V and 8 bases from J; junction bases left unmatched: 7. CDR1 and CDR2 from the germline V gene are SGHTA and FQGNSA. CDR3 length equals 16 residues. The CDR3 protein is CASSLGRLAGIDEQFF. The CDR3 DNA reads as TGTGCCAGCAGCTTAGGGAGACTAGCGGGGATCGATGAGCAGTTCTTC.

This clone appeared a few times. This specimen includes other DNA sequences encoding the same CDR3. CDR3 nucleotide sequence: TGCGCCAGCAGCTTACAGGGGGCAACTAATGAAAAACTGTTTTTT. Translated, it gives CASSLQGATNEKLFF. The J gene is TRBJ1-4, the V gene TRBV5-1, with TRBD1 matching 8 bases. The CDR3 has 15 residues. Germline CDR1 and CDR2: SGHRS and YFSETQ. Unmatched junction bases numbered 0, after V lost 2 bases and J lost 0 bases.

This clone was seen more than once but under ten times. The chain uses TRBV29-1 and TRBJ1-1, with D tentatively TRBD1 (5 bases). Trimming removed 5 bases at V and 8 bases at J, with 9 bases between. The V gene's germline CDR1 is SQVTM and CDR2 ANQGSEA. The CDR3 contains 10 residues. CDR3 region: CSVKWTEAFF. CDR3 nucleotides: TGCAGCGTTAAGTGGACAGAAGCTTTCTTT. Complete variable domain (other parts from reference TRBV29-1 and TRBJ1-1): SAVISQKPSRDICQRGTSLTIQCQVDSQVTMMFWYRQQPGQSLTLIATANQGSEATYESGFVIDKFPISRPNLTFSTLTVSNMSPEDSSIYLCSVKWTEAFFGQGTRLTVV.

This sequence joins TRBV5-1 and TRBJ2-5; TRBD1 might be the D (5 bases). Looked up from germline, CDR1 is SGHRS and CDR2 is YFSETQ. The CDR3 consists of 14 residues. V was clipped by 4 bases and J by 2 bases, with 12 bases between them. In DNA, the CDR3 is TGCGCCAGCAGCCGTTCAGACAGACAAGAGACCCAGTACTTC. This sequence encodes CASSRSDRQETQYF.

This clone was counted between two and nine times. This chain connects TRBV7-3 to TRBJ2-7, with 8 nucleotides matching TRBD1. Per germline, CDR1 SGHTA and CDR2 FQGTGA. CDR3 length: 14 amino acids. V trimming: 3 bases; J trimming: 2 bases; junction bases outside the gene matches: 3. In DNA, the CDR3 is TGTGCCAGCAGCTTGGGGGGACAGGCCTACGAGCAGTACTTC. It yields the protein CASSLGGQAYEQYF.

This clone showed up just a few times. The rearrangement uses TRBV7-2 and TRBJ1-1; no clear D gene. In germline, CDR1 is SGHTA, CDR2 FQGNSA. V was shortened by 6 bases and J by 0 bases, with 11 bases between the two germline ends. CDR3 length: 14 amino acids. The CDR3 is CASRAGLVNTEAFF. Written as DNA, the CDR3 is TGTGCCAGCAGGGCAGGACTAGTGAACACTGAAGCTTTCTTT.

The gene calls are TRBV7-2 and TRBJ2-1; TRBD2 agrees at 9 bases. This CDR3 has 15 residues. The ends lost 3 bases at V and 5 bases at J; junction bases unmatched: 5. Per the germline V gene, CDR1 is SGHTA and CDR2 is FQGNSA. CDR3 DNA: TGTGCCAGCAGCTTTGGGCTAGCGGGGAACAATGAGCAGTTCTTC. This encodes CASSFGLAGNNEQFF.

The CDR3 DNA reads as TGTGCCAGCAGCCCGGGACAGACGAACACTGAAGCTTTCTTT. Its protein is CASSPGQTNTEAFF. The genes are TRBV9 and TRBJ1-1; 7 nucleotides agree with TRBD1. The length of the CDR3 is 14 residues. The germline V gene encodes CDR1 SGDLS and CDR2 YYNGEE. Germline trimming cut 4 bases from V and 1 base from J; bases unmatched to any gene: 4. Full variable domain (rest looked up from reference TRBV9 and TRBJ1-1): DSGVTQTPKHLITATGQRVTLRCSPRSGDLSVYWYQQSLDQGLQFLIQYYNGEERAKGNILERFSAQQFPDLHSELNLSSLELGDSALYFCASSPGQTNTEAFFGQGTRLTVV.

The rearrangement uses TRBV9 and TRBJ1-6; 7 positions agree with TRBD1. CDR1 and CDR2 from the germline V gene are SGDLS and YYNGEE. The CDR3 has 17 amino acids. The trim removed 2 bases at V and 0 bases at J, leaving 5 bases unmatched. The CDR3 coding sequence is TGTGCCAGCAGCGTCGAACAGGGGAGCTCCTATAATTCACCCCTCCACTTT. Translation: CASSVEQGSSYNSPLHF.

The V call is TRBV11-2, the J call TRBJ1-3; 8 bases are a match to TRBD1. The junction had 4 bases not matched to a gene; V was cut back by 4 bases and J by 2 bases. The germline V gene has CDR1 SGHAT and CDR2 FQNNGV. CDR3 length equals 15 residues. CDR3 residues: CASSSSGGPGNTIYF. The CDR3 DNA reads TGTGCCAGCAGCTCTTCAGGGGGCCCTGGAAACACCATATATTTT.

This rearrangement joins TRBV7-2 to TRBJ1-5; 7 positions match TRBD1. This CDR3 has 12 amino acids. The V segment lost 6 bases and the J segment 11 bases; nucleotides outside the gene matches: 7. CDR1 and CDR2 from the germline V gene are SGHTA and FQGNSA. CDR3 loop: CASSPDRVAQHF. The CDR3 coding sequence is TGTGCCAGCAGTCCCGACAGGGTGGCCCAGCATTTT.

The chain recombines TRBV6-5 with TRBJ2-7, with TRBD2 matching over 11 bases. V shed 7 bases, J shed 1 base, and the junction held 6 bases outside the gene matches. CDR1 MNHEY and CDR2 SVGAGI come from the germline V gene. This CDR3 is 15 amino acids long. DNA for the CDR3: TGTGCCAGCACCGTAACTAGCGGGAGTTCCTACGAGCAGTACTTC. Translating it yields CASTVTSGSSYEQYF.

This clone was detected a few times. V is TRBV4-3 and J is TRBJ2-1, with D maybe TRBD2 (5 bases). Germline assignment: CDR1 LGHNA and CDR2 YSLEER. The CDR3 is 14 residues long. Trimming shortened V by 1 base and J by 8 bases, and 12 bases separated the two germline ends. The CDR3, as DNA: TGCGCCAGCAGCCAAGTCGGAACTAGGGATGAGCAGTTCTTC. Translation gives CASSQVGTRDEQFF.

This clone was counted once. The sample carries other DNA sequences with the same CDR3. The chain recombines TRBV20-1 with TRBJ1-1, with D unresolved. Germline V lookup: CDR1 DFQATT, CDR2 SNEGSKA (reference sequence). V lost 3 bases to trimming and J lost 1 base, with 3 bases between them. CDR3 length: 11 amino acids. CDR3 amino acids: CSARANTEAFF. The CDR3, as DNA: TGCAGTGCTAGGGCGAACACTGAAGCTTTCTTT.

CDR3 coding DNA: TGTGCCAGCAGCGCCCAGATAGCGGGAGGGGCAGATACGCAGTATTTT. It codes for CASSAQIAGGADTQYF. The chain couples TRBV9 to TRBJ2-3, with 11 bases that match TRBD2. Trimming cost V 3 bases and J 4 bases; bases outside gene matches: 7. CDR1 and CDR2 from the germline V gene are SGDLS and YYNGEE. This CDR3 contains 16 residues.

The gene calls are TRBV30 and TRBJ1-1, with D unresolved. V gave up 0 bases and J gave up 2 bases, with 7 bases separating them. The V gene's germline CDR1 is GTSNPN and CDR2 SVGIG (reference sequence). The CDR3 has 13 residues. The CDR3 DNA is TGTGCCTGGAGTGTACGCGAAAACACTGAAGCTTTCTTT. Encoded protein: CAWSVRENTEAFF. The full variable domain, with the rest looked up from reference TRBV30 and TRBJ1-1, is SQTIHQWPATLVQPVGSPLSLECTVEGTSNPNLYWYRQAAGRGLQLLFYSVGIGQISSEVPQNLSASRPQDRQFILSSKKLLLSDSGFYLCAWSVRENTEAFFGQGTRLTVV.

CDR3 protein: CASSHAPISTDTQYF. DNA of the CDR3: TGCGCCAGCAGCCACGCGCCAATTAGCACAGATACGCAGTATTTT. This chain uses TRBV4-1 with TRBJ2-3, with D uncertain. The V end was cut by 3 bases, the J end by 0 bases, with 10 bases between. This CDR3 spans 15 amino acids. Per germline, CDR1 MGHRA and CDR2 YSYEKL.

This clone was seen a handful of times. This sequence joins TRBV4-3 and TRBJ2-7, with 9 bases lining up with TRBD1. After removal of 2 bases from V and 3 bases from J, the junction contained 14 bases not matched to a gene. Looked up from germline, CDR1 is LGHNA and CDR2 is YSLEER. The CDR3 covers 18 residues. The CDR3 spells CASSQYPSKDRGFYEQYF. The CDR3 nucleotides are TGCGCCAGCAGCCAATATCCATCGAAGGACAGGGGATTCTACGAGCAGTACTTC.

This clone occurred a few times. The V and J genes are TRBV28 and TRBJ1-1, with 7 bases identical to TRBD1. CDR1 MDHEN and CDR2 SYDVKM come from the germline V gene. V shed 5 bases, J shed 5 bases, and the junction held 8 bases outside the gene matches. This CDR3 spans 14 amino acids. The CDR3 DNA follows: TGTGCCAGCAGTATCCGGGACAGCGTTACTGAAGCTTTCTTT. Translated, it gives CASSIRDSVTEAFF.

V and J are TRBV5-6 and TRBJ2-2; 7 bases are shared with TRBD1. Looked up from germline, CDR1 is SGHDT and CDR2 is YYEEEE. The junction had 4 bases not matched to a gene; V was cut back by 4 bases and J by 4 bases. This CDR3 has 14 residues. The CDR3 DNA is TGTGCCAGCAGCCCTGGACAGGCCACCGGGGAGCTGTTTTTT. This codes for CASSPGQATGELFF.

This clone was seen more than once but under ten times. The rearrangement joins TRBV7-2 to TRBJ1-2, with TRBD1 identical over 8 bases. This CDR3 contains 12 residues. Germline CDR1 is SGHTA and CDR2 is FQGNSA. Trimming cost V 5 bases and J 7 bases; bases outside gene matches: 3. The CDR3 region has the DNA TGTGCCAGCAGCAGGGACAGGTTTGGCTACACCTTC. Protein product: CASSRDRFGYTF.

This clone appeared a few times. The V call is TRBV2, the J call TRBJ1-3; D is possibly TRBD1 (6 bases). V lost 6 bases to trimming and J lost 8 bases, with 11 bases between them. The germline V gene has CDR1 SNHLY and CDR2 FYNNEI. The CDR3 runs to 12 residues. The CDR3 spells CASRPTGYTIYF. The CDR3 nucleotides read TGTGCCAGCAGACCTACAGGGTACACCATATATTTT.

The chain is built from TRBV7-2 and TRBJ2-7; a weak D match, TRBD2 (5 bases). Germline V gene lookup returns CDR1 SGHTA and CDR2 FQGNSA. The CDR3 is 14 residues long. Trimming removed 7 bases at V and 5 bases at J, with 18 bases between. CDR3 protein: CASTHGPPGNEQYF. The CDR3 coding sequence is TGTGCCAGCACCCATGGACCCCCGGGGAACGAGCAGTACTTC.

V usage is TRBV29-1 and J usage is TRBJ1-5, with D possibly being TRBD1 (5 bases). CDR1 is SQVTM, CDR2 ANQGSEA, per germline. The CDR3 has 13 amino acids. V was shortened by 4 bases and J by 4 bases, with 11 bases between the two germline ends. The CDR3 is CSVVWGVNQPQHF. CDR3 in DNA: TGCAGCGTTGTATGGGGGGTAAATCAGCCCCAGCATTTT.

The DNA of the CDR3 is TGTGCCAGCAGCGTGACAGGTCTCCAAGAGACCCAGTACTTC. Translating it yields CASSVTGLQETQYF. The chain joins TRBV5-6 to TRBJ2-5; a possible D gene is TRBD1 (6 bases). This CDR3 has 14 residues. The germline gives CDR1 SGHDT, CDR2 YYEEEE. Trimming removed 4 bases from V and 1 base from J, with 11 bases in between.

The chain has TRBV9 and TRBJ2-1, with 10 bases lining up with TRBD2. J lost 6 bases, V lost 3 bases, and 6 bases had no gene match. The germline gives CDR1 SGDLS, CDR2 YYNGEE. The CDR3 runs to 15 residues. CDR3 sequence (DNA): TGTGCCAGCAGCGGCCAGCGGGGGGGCGGCAATGAGCAGTTCTTC. This encodes CASSGQRGGGNEQFF.

This chain uses TRBV5-4 with TRBJ2-1, with D perhaps matching TRBD2 (6 bases). Germline assignment: CDR1 SGHNT and CDR2 YYREEE (reference sequence). The CDR3 loop spans 15 amino acids. Trimming took off 0 bases at V and 7 bases at J, with 14 bases between the two ends. The CDR3 DNA sequence: TGTGCCAGCAGCTTGGGGCAGGGAGGTGAGAATGAGCAGTTCTTC. Translating gives CASSLGQGGENEQFF.

This clone came up a few times. This chain links TRBV29-1 with TRBJ2-5; a weak D match, TRBD1 (5 bases). From germline, CDR1 is SQVTM and CDR2 ANQGSEA. The V end lost 1 base, the J end lost 2 bases, and 11 bases lay between the germline ends. The CDR3 spans 14 residues. DNA for the CDR3: TGCAGCGTTGAAGCGTCAGGGCTTCAAGAGACCCAGTACTTC. Translating it yields CSVEASGLQETQYF.

The chain links TRBV5-1 to TRBJ2-1; the D gene is possibly TRBD1 (5 bases). CDR3 length: 13 amino acids. The V end was cut by 2 bases, the J end by 9 bases, with 12 bases between. Germline V gene data show CDR1 as SGHRS and CDR2 as YFSETQ. The CDR3 reads CASSFDPTGEQFF. In DNA, the CDR3 is TGCGCCAGCAGCTTCGACCCTACAGGTGAGCAGTTCTTC.

At least ten counts were recorded for this clone. The chain uses TRBV28 and TRBJ1-5, with a weak D call TRBD1 (5 bases). Germline CDR1 is MDHEN and CDR2 is SYDVKM. V dropped 6 bases and J dropped 5 bases, with 20 bases sitting between them. The CDR3 contains 16 residues. The CDR3 DNA follows: TGTGCCAGCAGACGTCCGGGCCGAGGGGAGGATCAGCCCCAGCATTTT. Amino acid sequence: CASRRPGRGEDQPQHF.